This T cell receptor (beta chain) derives from a study of T cell responses to AZD1222 COVID-19 vaccine. Study-wide points: After two AZD1222 doses, spike-specific TCR breadth and depth rose versus day 0. Spike was spanned by vaccine-associated CD4 TCRs, which were dominant at 160-218 and 743-854. A reported finding is that nearly half of spike-specific TCRs target unmutated variant regions.

The CDR3 has 15 amino acids. Germline CDR1 SGHRS, CDR2 YFSETQ. J was trimmed by 7 bases and V by 4 bases; bases with no gene match: 7. TCRdb's table, derived via immunoSEQ multiplex PCR, lists solely in-frame clones and lacks some. Of roughly 100,000 clones in the sample, approximately 90% were seen once. Regarding this clone: Its target is not known.

This clonotype was sampled from an adult in good health. Here the sequenced sample was peripheral blood, taken on day 0 of AZD1222 vaccination. This chain connects TRBV5-1 to TRBJ1-3, with 11 bases lining up with TRBD1. For the CDR3, the DNA is TGCGCCAGCAGCCCCTGGACAGGGGGCGCGAACACCATATATTTT. Protein sequence: CASSPWTGGANTIYF.